This T cell receptor (beta chain) was recorded in a study of cytomegalovirus exposure and HLA in healthy donors. General observations from the study: The study put 160 or so TCR beta chains on its list as cytomegalovirus-associated. The study carried out a later analysis of TCR beta sequences. It associated 15,000 to 20,000 of them with specific HLA alleles at a false discovery rate of 0.05. TCR beta sequences reportedly predicted the HLA-A and HLA-B alleles of most subjects accurately.

PCR was performed using 60 Vbeta and 13 Jbeta primers. The table came from immunoSEQ multiplex PCR; TCRdb's copy has only in-frame clones and leaves some out. The sample consists of around 100,000 clones, roughly 77% of them appearing once. Donors sampled were nominally healthy, though unrecorded immune exposures were likely. A note on this clone: The antigen remains unidentified.

The sequencing sample was made of PBMCs. The TCR comes from a woman in her late teens or twenties in good health and CMV-seropositive.

CDR3 DNA sequence: TGTGCCAGCAGCTTCGCTCGGGGACAGGGTGCCTACGAGCAGTACTTC. It encodes CASSFARGQGAYEQYF. The chain employs TRBV7-8 and TRBJ2-7; 9 bases line up with TRBD1. Germline CDR1 SGHVS, CDR2 FQNEAQ. The CDR3 length is 16 residues. Trimming cost V 3 bases and J 2 bases; bases outside gene matches: 8.